Below, 32 T cell receptor beta chains from the same sample are listed, as sequenced in a study of PD-1 blockade in classical Hodgkin lymphoma. Generated by immunoSEQ multiplex PCR, the TCRdb table keeps only in-frame clones and is missing some. The data contain about 22,000 clones, 72% of them singletons. The time point is: cycle 4 day 1 (C4D1), after more than 5 weeks of nivolumab. All patients relapsed after autologous stem cell transplantation, and brentuximab vedotin exposure varied. Negative selection with magnetic separation was used to purify CD4+ T cells from thawed PBMCs. The sample in question was CD4+ T cells from blood, obtained before the fourth cycle of nivolumab. The receptors come from a human donor with classical Hodgkin lymphoma.

This clone was counted only a few times. The chain joins TRBV2 to TRBJ1-6; maybe TRBD1 (6 bases). In germline, CDR1 is SNHLY, CDR2 FYNNEI. V was shortened by 3 bases and J by 5 bases, with 14 bases between the two germline ends. The CDR3 loop spans 16 amino acids. This chain's CDR3 is CASSEGTILNNSPLHF. The CDR3 DNA reads as TGTGCCAGCAGTGAGGGGACAATTCTCAATAATTCACCCCTCCACTTT.

The chain has TRBV5-1 and TRBJ1-3, with a weak D call TRBD1 (5 bases). Trimming cost V 3 bases and J 0 bases, with 10 bases left between them. The CDR3 is 15 amino acids. Germline loops: CDR1 SGHRS, CDR2 YFSETQ. The CDR3: CASSSNRNSGNTIYF. CDR3 DNA sequence: TGCGCCAGCAGCTCCAACAGGAACTCTGGAAACACCATATATTTT.

V usage is TRBV28 and J usage is TRBJ2-2; 7 nucleotides align to TRBD2. J gave up 4 bases and V 5 bases, and 7 bases lay outside the gene matches. Germline CDR1 is MDHEN and CDR2 is SYDVKM. This CDR3 contains 15 residues. The DNA for the CDR3 is TGTGCCAGCAGTCCCCAGCGGGGACTCACCGGGGAGCTGTTTTTT. Translation: CASSPQRGLTGELFF.

This clone was picked up one time. V usage is TRBV7-2 and J usage is TRBJ2-3, with 8 nucleotides matching TRBD2. The CDR3 contains 17 residues. Trimming at V came to 1 base and at J to 2 bases, leaving 8 bases not matched to a gene. CDR1 is SGHTA, CDR2 FQGNSA, per germline. CDR3 residues: CASSLGSSGPPTDTQYF. CDR3 coding DNA: TGTGCCAGCAGCTTAGGTTCTAGCGGGCCACCCACAGATACGCAGTATTTT. Complete variable domain (other parts from reference TRBV7-2 and TRBJ2-3): GAGVSQSPSNKVTEKGKDVELRCDPISGHTALYWYRQSLGQGLEFLIYFQGNSAPDKSGLPSDRFSAERTGGSVSTLTIQRTQQEDSAVYLCASSLGSSGPPTDTQYFGPGTRLTVL.

Of note for this clone: This same CDR3 is encoded by further DNA sequences in the sample. The chain joins TRBV10-3 to TRBJ1-1, with D possibly matching TRBD1 (6 bases). Germline V gene data show CDR1 as ENHRY and CDR2 as SYGVKD. This CDR3 region has 14 residues. The ends were cut back, 10 bases at V and 3 bases at J, with 18 bases in the middle. The CDR3 DNA is TGTGCCACCAGCAGACAGGCGTCCGACACTGAAGCTTTCTTT. Residues: CATSRQASDTEAFF.

Only a few counts were recorded for this clone. The chain employs TRBV10-3 and TRBJ1-1; 7 nucleotides match TRBD1. With V trimmed by 7 bases and J by 1 base, 6 bases remained unmatched. Germline V lookup: CDR1 ENHRY, CDR2 SYGVKD. The CDR3 spans 14 residues. The CDR3 protein is CAINKGAENTEAFF. The CDR3 DNA follows: TGTGCCATCAATAAGGGGGCAGAGAACACTGAAGCTTTCTTT.

This clone came up a few times. The rearrangement joins TRBV4-2 to TRBJ2-2, with D maybe TRBD1 (6 bases). Germline lookup yields CDR1 LGHNA and CDR2 YNFKEQ. V lost 4 bases to trimming and J lost 3 bases, with 9 bases between them. This CDR3 contains 14 residues. This CDR3 reads CASSRRQDTGELFF. DNA of the CDR3: TGTGCCAGCAGCCGGAGACAGGACACCGGGGAGCTGTTTTTT.

This sequence joins TRBV6-5 and TRBJ2-5; TRBD1 might be the D (6 bases). The J call may be faulty, since TRBJ2-7 better matches the DNA end. This CDR3 contains 13 residues. Germline values: CDR1 MNHEY, CDR2 SVGAGI. CDR3 sequence: CASSRDITYEQYF. The DNA of the CDR3 is TGTGCCAGCAGTAGGGACATTACCTACGAGCAGTACTTC.

This clone was observed a handful of times. The chain employs TRBV11-2 and TRBJ2-5; a weak D match, TRBD1 (5 bases). Germline-derived CDR1 and CDR2 are SGHAT and FQNNGV. V shed 5 bases and J shed 6 bases, with 19 bases lying between them. The CDR3 is 15 amino acids. CDR3 sequence (DNA): TGTGCCAGCAGCCTTTTGCTCGCAGGGATGAAGACCCAGTACTTC. It codes for CASSLLLAGMKTQYF.

This clone was counted between two and nine times. The V call is TRBV5-1, the J call TRBJ1-2, with D uncertain. Trimming took off 4 bases at V and 0 bases at J, with 7 bases between the two ends. Germline V gene lookup returns CDR1 SGHRS and CDR2 YFSETQ. CDR3 length equals 13 residues. CDR3 nucleotides: TGCGCCAGCAGCCCCGACTCTAACTATGGCTACACCTTC. Its translation is CASSPDSNYGYTF.

This clone was seen more than once but under ten times. This sequence joins TRBV2 and TRBJ2-6; D gene unclear. V was shortened by 1 base and J by 0 bases, with 4 bases between the two germline ends. The V gene's germline CDR1 is SNHLY and CDR2 FYNNEI. CDR3 length equals 15 residues. As DNA, the CDR3 is TGTGCCAGCAGTGAAGTACGCTCTGGGGCCAACGTCCTGACTTTC. Protein sequence: CASSEVRSGANVLTF.

There are a few counts of this clone. The genes are TRBV7-2 and TRBJ1-2; D uncertain. The germline V gene encodes CDR1 SGHTA and CDR2 FQGNSA. CDR3 length: 15 amino acids. The V end lost 5 bases, the J end lost 6 bases, and 19 bases lay between the germline ends. CDR3 sequence: CASSLSAGWRNGYTF. CDR3 nucleotide sequence: TGTGCCAGCAGCCTCAGTGCGGGGTGGCGAAATGGCTACACCTTC.

CDR3 protein: CASSFGGPRTLAKNIQYF. In DNA, the CDR3 is TGTGCCAGCAGCTTCGGGGGCCCCCGGACATTAGCCAAAAACATTCAGTACTTC. The V and J genes are TRBV7-8 and TRBJ2-4, with D tentatively TRBD1 or TRBD2 (6 bases each). The germline V gene has CDR1 SGHVS and CDR2 FQNEAQ. The CDR3 totals 18 residues. Trimming took off 3 bases at V and 0 bases at J, with 18 bases between the two ends. Full variable domain (missing parts from reference TRBV7-8 and TRBJ2-4): GAGVSQSPRYKVAKRGQDVALRCDPISGHVSLFWYQQALGQGPEFLTYFQNEAQLDKSGLPSDRFFAERPEGSVSTLKIQRTQQEDSAVYLCASSFGGPRTLAKNIQYFGAGTRLSVL.

This clone was detected a few times. V is TRBV11-3 and J is TRBJ2-7, with D perhaps TRBD1 or TRBD2 (6 bases each). The CDR3 loop spans 15 amino acids. In germline, CDR1 is SGHNT, CDR2 YENEEA. Trimming pared 0 bases from V and 6 bases from J, leaving 15 bases between. The CDR3 here is CASSLDGGDSSEQYF. For the CDR3, the DNA is TGTGCCAGCAGCTTAGACGGGGGCGATTCGAGCGAGCAGTACTTC.

The genes are TRBV6-6 and TRBJ1-2; D perhaps matches TRBD1 (5 bases). The CDR3 is 15 amino acids. V lost 5 bases and J lost 1, with 14 bases in between. Germline CDR1 is MNHNY and CDR2 is SVGAGI (reference sequence). CDR3 loop: CASSHRGVSNYGYTF. The CDR3 DNA reads TGTGCCAGCAGTCACCGGGGGGTTAGTAACTATGGCTACACCTTC.

This clone was seen a few times. The rearrangement uses TRBV10-2 and TRBJ2-7; 7 bases line up with TRBD1. The CDR3 extends over 12 amino acids. Germline V gene data show CDR1 as WSHSY and CDR2 as SAAADI. Germline trimming cut 5 bases from V and 7 bases from J; bases unmatched to any gene: 5. The CDR3 here is CASSKGANEQYF. The DNA of the CDR3 is TGCGCCAGCAGTAAGGGGGCTAATGAGCAGTACTTC.

This rearrangement joins TRBV14 to TRBJ1-6; no firm D call. The CDR3 totals 18 residues. CDR1 and CDR2 from the germline V gene are SGHDN and FVKESK. The ends were cut back, 1 base at V and 6 bases at J, with 19 bases in the middle. CDR3 nucleotides: TGTGCCAGCAGCCAAGTTAGGGCCTCTCGAGTGGGTAATTCACCCCTCCACTTT. This sequence encodes CASSQVRASRVGNSPLHF.

CDR3 in DNA: TGTGCCAGCAGCTCATGGGGACTAATCGGTCAGCCCCAGCATTTT. It codes for CASSSWGLIGQPQHF. The chain has TRBV5-6 and TRBJ1-5; TRBD1 is a possible D gene (5 bases). The CDR3 has 15 amino acids. Trimming removed 3 bases at V and 6 bases at J, with 16 bases between. CDR1 SGHDT and CDR2 YYEEEE come from the germline V gene.

This chain uses TRBV6-1 with TRBJ2-5; 10 bases line up with TRBD1. CDR1 is MNHNS, CDR2 SASEGT, per germline. V was clipped by 6 bases and J by 7 bases; unmatched bases: 11. The CDR3 sequence is 15 residues long. The CDR3 here is CASRATGGALGTQYF. DNA of the CDR3: TGTGCCAGCAGGGCGACAGGGGGCGCATTGGGGACCCAGTACTTC.

V gene TRBV7-3 combines with J gene TRBJ1-1; D gene unclear. This CDR3 region has 13 residues. Trimming took off 6 bases at V and 4 bases at J, with 12 bases between the two ends. The V gene's germline CDR1 is SGHTA and CDR2 FQGTGA. CDR3 amino acids: CASSSYDGTEAFF. The CDR3 DNA follows: TGTGCCAGCAGTTCTTACGACGGCACTGAAGCTTTCTTT.

The chain has TRBV2 and TRBJ2-1, with 9 nucleotides matching TRBD2. The CDR3 covers 16 residues. The germline gives CDR1 SNHLY, CDR2 FYNNEI. Trimming removed 1 base from V and 2 bases from J; junction bases left unmatched: 3. This chain's CDR3 is CASSEEKRGAYNEQFF. The CDR3 nucleotides read TGTGCCAGCAGTGAAGAAAAGCGGGGGGCCTACAATGAGCAGTTCTTC.

The CDR3 nucleotides read TGTGCCAGCAGTGAGGGCAGGGCCTACACCGGGGAGCTGTTTTTT. This gives the protein CASSEGRAYTGELFF. This chain links TRBV2 with TRBJ2-2, with a tentative D call TRBD1 (5 bases). CDR1 and CDR2 from the germline V gene are SNHLY and FYNNEI. Trimming shortened V by 3 bases and J by 3 bases, and 11 bases separated the two germline ends. The CDR3 contains 15 residues.

In DNA form, the CDR3 reads TGTGCCAGCAGCCCCGGGGGGGCCCAAGAGACCCAGTACTTC. It codes for CASSPGGAQETQYF. This chain links TRBV7-2 with TRBJ2-5; TRBD2 aligns across 8 bases. Germline V gene sequence: CDR1 SGHTA, CDR2 FQGNSA. The CDR3 consists of 14 residues. Unmatched junction bases numbered 3, after V lost 5 bases and J lost 1 base.

This rearrangement joins TRBV29-1 to TRBJ1-1, with D perhaps TRBD1 (5 bases). Trimming removed 3 bases from V and 1 base from J, with 9 bases in between. CDR1 SQVTM and CDR2 ANQGSEA come from the germline V gene. This CDR3 has 13 residues. The CDR3 region has the DNA TGCAGCGTTGAGGGGGGTTCGAACACTGAAGCTTTCTTT. Translating gives CSVEGGSNTEAFF.

The chain uses TRBV9 and TRBJ2-7; the match to TRBD1 covers 7 bases. The CDR3 contains 14 residues. The V gene end was trimmed by 4 bases and the J gene end by 3 bases; junction bases not matched to a gene: 7. Germline CDR1 SGDLS, CDR2 YYNGEE. The DNA for the CDR3 is TGTGCCAGCAGCCTGAGGGGGCTTCTCTACGAGCAGTACTTC. This translates into CASSLRGLLYEQYF.

The chain is built from TRBV25-1 and TRBJ1-2, with 10 positions matching TRBD1. V lost 6 bases to trimming and J lost 8 bases; unmatched junction nucleotides: 12. CDR1 MGHDK and CDR2 SYGVNS come from the germline V gene. The CDR3 is 15 amino acids. The CDR3 DNA reads TGTGCCAGCAGCCACCCGGGACAGGGGTTAGGGGGCTACACCTTC. It encodes CASSHPGQGLGGYTF.

The V and J genes are TRBV27 and TRBJ2-6; perhaps TRBD1 as D (6 bases). V lost 2 bases and J 1 base, leaving 15 bases between the germline ends. The CDR3 has 18 residues. CDR1 is MNHEY, CDR2 SMNVEV, per germline (reference sequence). The CDR3: CASSLGLDRASGANVLTF. CDR3 DNA: TGTGCCAGCAGTTTAGGGCTGGACAGAGCTTCTGGGGCCAACGTCCTGACTTTC.

This clone has only one observation. The chain couples TRBV27 to TRBJ2-1; the match to TRBD1 covers 9 bases. The ends lost 1 base at V and 7 bases at J; junction bases unmatched: 5. The CDR3 covers 15 residues. Germline V gene sequence: CDR1 MNHEY, CDR2 SMNVEV (reference sequence). The chain's CDR3 is CASSLWRQGGNEQFF. The DNA of the CDR3 is TGTGCCAGCAGTTTATGGAGACAGGGGGGGAATGAGCAGTTCTTC.

The V gene is TRBV28, the J gene TRBJ2-2; 7 bases align to TRBD1. The CDR3 consists of 16 residues. Germline V gives CDR1 MDHEN, CDR2 SYDVKM. J lost 1 base, V lost 3 bases, and 5 bases had no gene match. CDR3 coding DNA: TGTGCCAGCAGTTTGGCCGGGACAGAGAACACCGGGGAGCTGTTTTTT. Translation: CASSLAGTENTGELFF.

The chain couples TRBV30 to TRBJ2-1; 9 bases are shared with TRBD1. Germline CDR1 and CDR2: GTSNPN and SVGIG (reference sequence). This CDR3 contains 14 residues. The trim removed 2 bases at V and 5 bases at J, leaving 4 bases unmatched. The CDR3 DNA reads as TGTGCCTGGAGTTTCGGACAGGGGCACAATGAGCAGTTCTTC. Translated, it gives CAWSFGQGHNEQFF.

The V call is TRBV7-2, the J call TRBJ2-6; D ambiguous. Looked up from germline, CDR1 is SGHTA and CDR2 is FQGNSA. Trimming shortened V by 1 base and J by 3 bases, and 4 bases separated the two germline ends. CDR3 length: 14 residues. The CDR3 sequence is CASSLGFGANVLTF. The CDR3 coding sequence is TGTGCCAGCAGCTTAGGTTTTGGGGCCAACGTCCTGACTTTC.

V usage is TRBV19 and J usage is TRBJ1-1; D not resolved. V was clipped by 1 base and J by 3 bases, with 6 bases between them. There are 13 residues in the CDR3. Germline V gene lookup returns CDR1 LNHDA and CDR2 SQIVND (reference sequence). DNA of the CDR3: TGTGCCAGTAGTATAGGTGGGGACACTGAAGCTTTCTTT. Translated, it gives CASSIGGDTEAFF.